A single sample is the source of the 25 T cell receptor beta chains below, sequenced in a study of T cell repertoires in cytomegalovirus infection. These receptors' targets are unknown. Via MiXCR, TCRdb re-called the reads, giving one row per CDR3 protein. Of around 540,000 distinct CDR3 sequences listed, around a third are singletons. The material sequenced was cultured PBMCs, taken from culture after CMV antigen stimulation. The receptors shown here come from a human donor in good health (CMV status not recorded). Some clones in this sample may be carry-over from other donors' samples.

This clonotype was found a few times. The V gene is TRBV27, the J gene TRBJ1-5; D might be TRBD1 (6 bases). Trimming took off 0 bases at V and 2 bases at J, with 14 bases between the two ends. The CDR3 covers 17 residues. Germline V CDR1 and CDR2: MNHEY, SMNVEV (reference sequence). CDR3 bases: TGTGCCAGCAGTTTATCTTACAGGGAAAGGGGCAATCAGCCCCAGCATTTT. Translation gives CASSLSYRERGNQPQHF.

The V and J genes are TRBV6-8 and TRBJ2-5; 7 bases fit TRBD2. The trim removed 1 base at V and 6 bases at J, leaving 8 bases unmatched. The CDR3 has 15 residues. The germline V gene encodes CDR1 MNHGY and CDR2 SAAAGT. This chain's CDR3 is CASSYWGGDQKTQYF. In DNA, the CDR3 is TGTGCCAGCAGTTACTGGGGGGGGGATCAGAAGACCCAGTACTTC.

This clonotype occurred a few times. The CDR3 spells CASSSTGLAGSREQYF. In nucleotides, the CDR3 is TGTGCCAGCAGCTCCACCGGACTAGCGGGAAGTCGGGAGCAGTACTTC. The rearrangement links TRBV7-2 to TRBJ2-7; 12 positions match TRBD2. V dropped 4 bases and J dropped 7; count of bases not matched to a gene: 11. Germline CDR1 and CDR2: SGHTA and FQGNSA. The CDR3 has 16 residues.

Only a few counts were recorded for this clonotype. The V and J genes are TRBV19 and TRBJ2-7, with 12 bases fitting TRBD2. The CDR3 spans 15 residues. CDR1 and CDR2 from the germline V gene are LNHDA and SQIVND (reference sequence). J lost 7 bases, V lost 4 bases, and 8 bases had no gene match. Here the CDR3 DNA reads TGTGCCAGTAGTACCCGGACTAGCGGGACCTTGGAGCAGTACTTC. Protein product: CASSTRTSGTLEQYF.

V gene TRBV6-2 or TRBV6-3 combines with J gene TRBJ2-7; 10 positions agree with TRBD2. The V gene end was trimmed by 4 bases and the J gene end by 4 bases; junction bases not matched to a gene: 4. The CDR3 is made up of 14 amino acids. From germline, CDR1 is MNHEY and CDR2 SVGEGT. The CDR3 is CASSWLAGAYEQYF. Written as DNA, the CDR3 is TGTGCCAGCAGTTGGCTAGCGGGAGCTTACGAGCAGTACTTC.

This clonotype was observed at least ten times. CDR3 residues: CASSLGSSYGYTF. As DNA, the CDR3 is TGTGCCAGCAGCTTAGGATCCAGCTATGGCTACACCTTC. The chain combines TRBV7-9 with TRBJ1-2, with D unresolved. In germline, CDR1 is SEHNR, CDR2 FQNEAQ (reference sequence). CDR3 length: 13 residues. Trimming pared 1 base from V and 4 bases from J, leaving 7 bases between.

A note on this clonotype: Given a much more abundant clone one base away, this may be a read error. The rearrangement uses TRBV7-2 and TRBJ2-3; D is perhaps TRBD2 (6 bases). The CDR3 is 16 amino acids. From germline, CDR1 is SGHTA and CDR2 FQGNSA. The DNA of the CDR3 is TGTGCCAGCAGCTCTGTAGCGGAGTATAGCACAGAGACGCAGTATTTT. It is translated as CASSSVAEYSTETQYF.

This clonotype was found a few times. The chain links TRBV20-1 to TRBJ2-3; D might be TRBD1 (5 bases). V gave up 0 bases and J gave up 0 bases, with 10 bases separating them. The germline V gene has CDR1 DFQATT and CDR2 SNEGSKA (reference sequence). This CDR3 has 15 amino acids. The DNA for the CDR3 is TGCAGTGCTAGAGATGTTAGACAGAGCACAGATACGCAGTATTTT. It is translated as CSARDVRQSTDTQYF.

The chain employs TRBV19 and TRBJ2-1, with 7 bases that match TRBD2. J gave up 8 bases and V 5 bases, and 12 bases lay outside the gene matches. Germline-derived CDR1 and CDR2 are LNHDA and SQIVND (reference sequence). The CDR3 consists of 15 residues. CDR3 sequence (DNA): TGTGCCAGTAGTCCAAGCGGGAATTCGATCGATGAGCAGTTCTTC. Protein sequence: CASSPSGNSIDEQFF.

The chain joins TRBV12-3 or TRBV12-4 to TRBJ1-1; D possibly corresponds to TRBD1 (5 bases). This CDR3 has 14 residues. The V and J ends lost 7 bases and 7 bases respectively, with 19 bases between them. The DNA for the CDR3 is TGTGCCAGCAACTCATTCGTTAGGGGAAATGAAGCTTTCTTT. It encodes CASNSFVRGNEAFF.

This clonotype was detected ten times or more. The chain uses TRBV7-2 and TRBJ2-2, with 10 positions matching TRBD2. Germline V gene lookup returns CDR1 SGHTA and CDR2 FQGNSA. CDR3 length equals 18 residues. V shed 2 bases and J 5 bases; nucleotides not matched to a gene: 11. The CDR3, as DNA: TGTGCCAGCAGCTTACATTCTAGCGGGAGCGGGAGGACCGGGGAGCTGTTTTTT. Its protein product is CASSLHSSGSGRTGELFF.

J is TRBJ2-5 and V is TRBV29-1; TRBD1 is a possible D gene (6 bases). CDR3 length equals 12 residues. Germline lookup yields CDR1 SQVTM and CDR2 ANQGSEA. V lost 6 bases to trimming and J lost 0 bases, with 8 bases between them. CDR3 sequence reads: CSVDSYQETQYF. The DNA of the CDR3 is TGCAGCGTGGACAGCTACCAAGAGACCCAGTACTTC.

The rearrangement uses TRBV24-1 and TRBJ1-5; TRBD1 matches 8 bases. The CDR3 extends over 18 amino acids. J was trimmed by 2 bases and V by 4 bases; bases with no gene match: 12. CDR1 and CDR2 (germline): KGHDR, SFDVKD. CDR3 nucleotides: TGTGCCACCAGTGAGGGGACAGGTGCTAGACCGGGCAATCAGCCCCAGCATTTT. Translation: CATSEGTGARPGNQPQHF.

V is TRBV2 and J is TRBJ2-3; TRBD1 matches at 8 bases. Germline V gives CDR1 SNHLY, CDR2 FYNNEI. The CDR3 length is 14 residues. V shed 3 bases and J 5 bases; nucleotides not matched to a gene: 4. This CDR3 is CASSEQGAGDTQYF. For the CDR3, the DNA is TGTGCCAGCAGTGAGCAGGGGGCCGGAGATACGCAGTATTTT.

About this clonotype: Mismatch with germline at one junction end may stem from a read error. The rearrangement uses TRBV7-9 and TRBJ1-2, with TRBD1 identical over 12 bases. The CDR3 sequence is 15 residues long. CDR1 SEHNR and CDR2 FQNEAQ come from the germline V gene (reference sequence). Here the CDR3 reads CASSVAGTGGTGYTF. CDR3 bases: TGTGCCAGCAGCGTAGCCGGGACAGGGGGCACTGGCTACACCTTC.

This clonotype was observed a handful of times. This rearrangement joins TRBV7-2 to TRBJ2-3, with a tentative D call TRBD1 (5 bases). The V and J ends lost 8 bases and 3 bases respectively, with 12 bases between them. The germline V gene has CDR1 SGHTA and CDR2 FQGNSA. This CDR3 spans 13 amino acids. The DNA for the CDR3 is TGTGCCAGCGTTGGGCAGGGAACAGATACGCAGTATTTT. The encoded protein is CASVGQGTDTQYF.

The genes are TRBV11-2 and TRBJ2-3; D possibly corresponds to TRBD2 (6 bases). V dropped 0 bases and J dropped 8 bases, with 24 bases sitting between them. Germline CDR1 is SGHAT and CDR2 is FQNNGV. The CDR3 has 18 amino acids. As DNA, the CDR3 is TGTGCCAGCAGCTTAGATGGTCTGGCCGGGCGGGGATCAGGTACGCAGTATTTT. Its translation: CASSLDGLAGRGSGTQYF.

The table lists this clonotype with a few counts. CDR3 nucleotide sequence: TGCAGTGCCCACGGGGCTGCTAGGTTCTCTGGAAACACCATATATTTT. Encoded protein: CSAHGAARFSGNTIYF. This chain connects TRBV20-1 to TRBJ1-3; D might be TRBD1 (5 bases). The V gene's germline CDR1 is DFQATT and CDR2 SNEGSKA (reference sequence). This CDR3 region has 16 residues. The V gene lost 6 bases and the J gene lost 0 bases, with 18 bases spanning the gap.

The V call is TRBV5-6, the J call TRBJ1-1; no firm D call. This CDR3 contains 13 residues. Trimming pared 4 bases from V and 4 bases from J, leaving 11 bases between. CDR1 is SGHDT and CDR2 is YYEEEE in the germline V gene. CDR3 sequence reads: CASSPPGSTEAFF. DNA of the CDR3: TGTGCCAGCAGCCCCCCAGGTAGCACTGAAGCTTTCTTT.

The V and J genes are TRBV6-6 and TRBJ2-3; 10 positions match TRBD2. V trimming: 0 bases; J trimming: 6 bases; junction bases outside the gene matches: 6. The CDR3 is 16 residues long. Germline V gene data show CDR1 as MNHNY and CDR2 as SVGAGI (reference sequence). In DNA, the CDR3 is TGTGCCAGCAGTTACTCATTAGCGGGAGGTTCTGATACGCAGTATTTT. Translation gives CASSYSLAGGSDTQYF.

The V and J genes are TRBV19 and TRBJ2-5; D gene unclear. V dropped 3 bases and J dropped 5 bases, with 10 bases sitting between them. The CDR3 runs to 13 residues. Germline-derived CDR1 and CDR2 are LNHDA and SQIVND (reference sequence). Here the CDR3 DNA reads TGTGCCAGTAGTATTAAGCGATCTGAGACCCAGTACTTC. Residues: CASSIKRSETQYF.

The J gene is TRBJ2-5, the V gene TRBV11-3; weak D call: TRBD2 (5 bases). Deletions cut 0 bases from V and 7 bases from J, with 21 bases between. Germline-derived CDR1 and CDR2 are SGHNT and YENEEA. There are 17 residues in the CDR3. This chain's CDR3 is CASSLEQGGRLIGTQYF. CDR3 nucleotides: TGTGCCAGCAGCTTAGAGCAAGGAGGACGGCTTATTGGGACCCAGTACTTC.

V gene TRBV6-5 combines with J gene TRBJ1-2; 12 bases match TRBD1. Germline lookup yields CDR1 MNHEY and CDR2 SVGAGI. V lost 0 bases and J lost 4; bases outside the gene matches: 12. The CDR3 loop spans 19 amino acids. The CDR3 reads CASSYSAKGQGAEGYGYTF. The DNA of the CDR3 is TGTGCCAGCAGTTACTCGGCGAAGGGACAGGGGGCCGAGGGCTATGGCTACACCTTC.

The rearrangement joins TRBV6-2 or TRBV6-3 to TRBJ2-3; D not certain. Trimming cost V 2 bases and J 0 bases, with 15 bases left between them. CDR3 size: 17 residues. Germline V gene data show CDR1 as MNHEY and CDR2 as SVGEGT. CDR3 sequence reads: CASSYRRHGQSTDTQYF. The CDR3 bases are TGTGCCAGCAGTTACCGCCGACACGGGCAAAGCACAGATACGCAGTATTTT.

The genes are TRBV14 and TRBJ2-2; the D is unclear. CDR1 SGHDN and CDR2 FVKESK come from the germline V gene. The V end lost 1 base, the J end lost 3 bases, and 9 bases lay between the germline ends. The CDR3 extends over 15 amino acids. The CDR3, as DNA: TGTGCCAGCAGCCAAGTTATAGGCGACACCGGGGAGCTGTTTTTT. Amino acid sequence: CASSQVIGDTGELFF.